This TCR beta chain was sequenced during a study of blood T cell repertoires in COVID-19. Study-level background: Acute-phase and convalescent COVID-19 samples originated in the United States, Italy and Spain. Sample material is recorded as cDNA or gDNA derived from T cells, B-cell-depleted T cells, or PBMCs.

Methods used by the authors: Estimation of nucleated cell counts relied on the amplification of reference gene primers. Clones were read by immunoSEQ multiplex PCR, and TCRdb kept only the in-frame ones, dropping some. That table supplies the V and J calls and clone size; D and trimming were determined from the DNA. The table includes some 150,000 clones, 80% to 90% detected once. This clone was counted between two and nine times. The CDR3 is made up of 16 amino acids. The junction had 11 bases not matched to a gene; V was cut back by 4 bases and J by 5 bases. Germline V gene data show CDR1 as MNHEY and CDR2 as SMNVEV (reference sequence).

The V call is TRBV27, the J call TRBJ2-7; 10 bases fit TRBD1. This clonotype was sampled from a man between 65 and 79 years old with acute or convalescent COVID-19. The material sequenced was peripheral blood. The CDR3, as DNA: TGTGCCAGCAGTTATCCCTCGACAGGGGGCATGAACGAGCAGTACTTC. Its protein is CASSYPSTGGMNEQYF.